The clone carrying this TCR beta chain was counted a single time. The data belong to a study of blood T cell repertoires in COVID-19. Study in general: T cells, B-cell-depleted T cells, or PBMCs provided the cDNA or gDNA that served as material.

CDR1 GTSNPN and CDR2 SVGIG come from the germline V gene (reference sequence). This CDR3 has 15 amino acids. Trimming left V 2 bases short and J 2 bases short, with 15 bases between. Clones were read by immunoSEQ multiplex PCR, and TCRdb kept only the in-frame ones, dropping some. The sample includes over 80,000 clones, less than 85% seen only once; the top ten take about 9.3%. This TCR was sampled from a woman aged 70-85 years with acute or convalescent COVID-19. The J gene is TRBJ2-5, the V gene TRBV30; D possibly corresponds to TRBD1 (5 bases). The sequenced sample was peripheral blood. Here the CDR3 DNA reads TGTGCCTGGAGTCAAGGGTGGGCAGGGCAAGAGACCCAGTACTTC. It codes for CAWSQGWAGQETQYF.